The T cell receptor beta chain under discussion was sequenced for a study of blood T cells in healthy people across ages. Note on this clonotype: What it recognizes is unknown.

Researchers isolated at least 6.5 million PBMCs per sample. A minimum of 6 micrograms of total RNA was extracted per sample. A second PCR of 7 to 11 cycles used a sample-barcoded 5' primer and a J-beta primer mix. Via MiXCR, TCRdb re-called the 5' RACE reads, giving one row per CDR3 protein. The table shows 650,000 to 800,000 distinct CDR3 sequences, with under 55% occurring only once. Study outcomes and limitations: As age increased, TCR beta diversity per million T cells fell in a roughly linear fashion. Any changes in expanded clonotypes were possibly confounded, as donor CMV status remained unknown.

The CDR3 runs 14 residues. The V end was cut by 9 bases, the J end by 1 base, with 16 bases between. The germline CDR1 and CDR2 sequences are SNHLY and FYNNEI. The chain has TRBV2 and TRBJ2-7; D not resolved. Source material: blood. This clonotype originated in a man aged 55 to 69 in good health. The CDR3 DNA reads TGTGCCAGTAAAAGACAATCCTCATCCTACGAGCAGTACTTC. It translates to CASKRQSSSYEQYF.